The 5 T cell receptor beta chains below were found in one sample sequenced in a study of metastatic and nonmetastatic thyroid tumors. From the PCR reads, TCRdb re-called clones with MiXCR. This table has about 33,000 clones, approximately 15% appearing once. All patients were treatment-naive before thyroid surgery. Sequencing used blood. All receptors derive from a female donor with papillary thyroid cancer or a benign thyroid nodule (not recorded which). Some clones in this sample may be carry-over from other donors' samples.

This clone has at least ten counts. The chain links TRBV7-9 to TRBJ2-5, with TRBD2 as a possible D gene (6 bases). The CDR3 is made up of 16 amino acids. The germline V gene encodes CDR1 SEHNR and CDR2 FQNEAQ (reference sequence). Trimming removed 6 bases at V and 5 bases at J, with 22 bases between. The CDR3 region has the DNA TGTGCCAGCAGTCTCCGAGGAGGGGACCTGAGGGAGACCCAGTACTTC. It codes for CASSLRGGDLRETQYF.

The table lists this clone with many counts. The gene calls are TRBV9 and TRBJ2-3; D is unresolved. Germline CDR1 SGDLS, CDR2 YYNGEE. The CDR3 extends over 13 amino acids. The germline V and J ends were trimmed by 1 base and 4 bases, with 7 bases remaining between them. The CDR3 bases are TGTGCCAGCAGCGTAATGGTCGCAGATACGCAGTATTTT. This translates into CASSVMVADTQYF.

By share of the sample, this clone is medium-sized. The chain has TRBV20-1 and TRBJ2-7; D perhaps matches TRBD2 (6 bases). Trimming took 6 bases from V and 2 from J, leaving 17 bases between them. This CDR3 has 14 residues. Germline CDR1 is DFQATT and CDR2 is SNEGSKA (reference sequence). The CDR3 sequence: CSARAEGWAYEQYF. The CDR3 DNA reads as TGCAGTGCCCGAGCGGAGGGTTGGGCCTACGAGCAGTACTTC.

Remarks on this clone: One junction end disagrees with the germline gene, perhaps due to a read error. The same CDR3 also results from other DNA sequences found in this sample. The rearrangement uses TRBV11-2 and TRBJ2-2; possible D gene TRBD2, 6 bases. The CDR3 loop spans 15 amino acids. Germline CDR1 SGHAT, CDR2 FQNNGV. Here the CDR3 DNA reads TGTGCCAGCAGGGAGGGCGTGTCGAACACCGGGGAGCTATTTTTT. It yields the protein CASREGVSNTGELFF.

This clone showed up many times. Written as DNA, the CDR3 is TGTGCCAGCAGTTTAGACAGATACAATGAGCAGTTCTTC. Encoded protein: CASSLDRYNEQFF. The V and J genes are TRBV28 and TRBJ2-1, with D maybe TRBD1 (5 bases). Between the trimmed V and J ends, which lost 2 bases and 4 bases, there was a span of 6 bases. This CDR3 comprises 13 residues. Germline V gene sequence: CDR1 MDHEN, CDR2 SYDVKM. The whole variable domain, filled in from reference TRBV28 and TRBJ2-1, reads DVKVTQSSRYLVKRTGEKVFLECVQDMDHENMFWYRQDPGLGLRLIYFSYDVKMKEKGDIPEGYSVSREKKERFSLILESASTNQTSMYLCASSLDRYNEQFFGPGTRLTVL.